These 5 T cell receptor beta chains were all obtained from the same sample, sequenced in a study of tumor-infiltrating lymphocytes in primary liver carcinoma. Unsorted whole blood served as the source of blood RNA, and germline DNA was extracted as well. A constant-region primer primed TCR beta cDNA synthesis from 500 to 550 ng of total RNA. Construction of TCR beta libraries relied on three successive nested multiplex PCR rounds employing slightly modified ARM-PCR. Two initial PCR rounds of about 11 cycles each paired TRBV1-TRBV30 forward primers with a C-beta reverse primer. In TCRdb, the multiplex PCR reads were re-called with MiXCR into one record per CDR3 protein. Of about 180,000 distinct CDR3 sequences in the sample, about 60% are singletons; the top ten hold 65% to 80%. Input material: peripheral blood. These TCRs come from a middle-aged man with primary liver carcinoma and hepatitis B virus infection.

This clonotype was observed at least ten times. The chain is built from TRBV4-2 and TRBJ2-3; D remains unclear. CDR1 and CDR2 from the germline V gene are LGHNA and YNFKEQ. V was shortened by 0 bases and J by 2 bases, with 3 bases between the two germline ends. This CDR3 region has 13 residues. CDR3 sequence: CASSQEYTDTQYF. The CDR3 nucleotides read TGTGCCAGCAGCCAAGAGTACACAGATACGCAGTATTTT.

The chain employs TRBV12-3 or TRBV12-4 and TRBJ1-4; no reliable D call. The V end lost 5 bases, the J end lost 1 base, and 11 bases lay between the germline ends. The CDR3 contains 15 residues. The DNA for the CDR3 is TGTGCCAGCAGTCTAAGGCCTATAACTAATGAAAAACTGTTTTTT. It is translated as CASSLRPITNEKLFF.

This clonotype is medium-sized (0.01 to 0.1%) in the sample. The chain employs TRBV11-2 and TRBJ2-7, with D perhaps TRBD1 (6 bases). This CDR3 is built from 11 residues. Germline-derived CDR1 and CDR2 are SGHAT and FQNNGV. Trimming left V 3 bases short and J 6 bases short, with 6 bases between. The CDR3, as DNA: TGTGCCAGCAGCTTGACAGGCGAGCAGTACTTC. Its protein product is CASSLTGEQYF. The full variable domain, in which reference TRBV11-2 and TRBJ2-7 provide the parts outside the CDR3, is EAGVAQSPRYKIIEKRQSVAFWCNPISGHATLYWYQQILGQGPKLLIQFQNNGVVDDSQLPKDRFSAERLKGVDSTLKIQPAKLEDSAVYLCASSLTGEQYFGPGTRLTVT.

On this clonotype itself: Compared with germline, one end of the junction differs, possibly owing to a read error. The V and J genes are TRBV4-2 and TRBJ1-3; D is unclear. The CDR3 has 17 amino acids. CDR1 is LGHNA, CDR2 YNFKEQ, per germline. The CDR3 DNA follows: TGCACCAGCAGCCAAGATCATTTTTCAAGCTCTGGAAACACCATATATTTT. It codes for CTSSQDHFSSSGNTIYF.

The chain carries TRBV14 and TRBJ1-6; tentative D call: TRBD1 (5 bases). The CDR3 runs to 15 residues. CDR1 and CDR2 from the germline V gene are SGHDN and FVKESK. V lost 4 bases, J lost 10 bases, and 17 bases lay in between. CDR3 coding DNA: TGTGCCAGCAGCCGGGATTATGGAGGGGAATCACCCCTCCACTTT. Protein: CASSRDYGGESPLHF.